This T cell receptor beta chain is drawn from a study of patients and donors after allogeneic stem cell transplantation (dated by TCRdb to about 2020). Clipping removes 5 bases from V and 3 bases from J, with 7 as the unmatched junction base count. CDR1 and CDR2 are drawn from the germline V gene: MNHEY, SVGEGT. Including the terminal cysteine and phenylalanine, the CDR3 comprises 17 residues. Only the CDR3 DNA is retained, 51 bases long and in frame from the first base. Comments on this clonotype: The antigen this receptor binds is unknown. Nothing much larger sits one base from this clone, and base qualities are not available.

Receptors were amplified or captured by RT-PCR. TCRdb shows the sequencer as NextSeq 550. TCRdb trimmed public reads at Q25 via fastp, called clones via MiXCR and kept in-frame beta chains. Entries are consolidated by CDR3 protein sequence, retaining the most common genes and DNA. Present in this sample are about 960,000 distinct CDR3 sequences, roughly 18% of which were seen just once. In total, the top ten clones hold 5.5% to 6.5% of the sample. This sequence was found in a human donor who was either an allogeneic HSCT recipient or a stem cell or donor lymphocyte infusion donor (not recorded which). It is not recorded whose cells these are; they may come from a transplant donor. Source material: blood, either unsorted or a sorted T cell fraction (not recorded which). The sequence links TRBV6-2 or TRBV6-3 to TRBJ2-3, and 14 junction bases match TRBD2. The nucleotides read TGTGCCAGCAGTGACTGGACTAGCGGGGGGCCGACAGATACGCAGTATTTT. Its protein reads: CASSDWTSGGPTDTQYF.